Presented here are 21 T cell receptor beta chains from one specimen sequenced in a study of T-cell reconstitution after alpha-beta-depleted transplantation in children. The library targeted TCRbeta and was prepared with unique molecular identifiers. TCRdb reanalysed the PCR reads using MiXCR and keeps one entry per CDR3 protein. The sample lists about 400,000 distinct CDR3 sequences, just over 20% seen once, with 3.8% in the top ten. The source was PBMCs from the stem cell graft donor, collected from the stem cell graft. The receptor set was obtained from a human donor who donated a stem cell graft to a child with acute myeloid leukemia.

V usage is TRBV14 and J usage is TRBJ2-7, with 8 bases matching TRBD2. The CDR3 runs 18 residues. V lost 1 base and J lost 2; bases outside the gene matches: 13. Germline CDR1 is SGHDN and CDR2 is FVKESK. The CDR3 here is CASSQGFALAGGAYEQYF. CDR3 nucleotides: TGTGCCAGCAGCCAAGGATTTGCTTTGGCGGGAGGAGCCTACGAGCAGTACTTC.

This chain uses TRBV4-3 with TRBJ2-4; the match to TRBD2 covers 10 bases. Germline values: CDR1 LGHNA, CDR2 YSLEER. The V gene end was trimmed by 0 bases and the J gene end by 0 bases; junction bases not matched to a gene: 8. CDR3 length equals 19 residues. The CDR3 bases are TGCGCCAGCAGCCAAGAGCGAATAGCGGGAGGTATAGCCAAAAACATTCAGTACTTC. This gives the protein CASSQERIAGGIAKNIQYF.

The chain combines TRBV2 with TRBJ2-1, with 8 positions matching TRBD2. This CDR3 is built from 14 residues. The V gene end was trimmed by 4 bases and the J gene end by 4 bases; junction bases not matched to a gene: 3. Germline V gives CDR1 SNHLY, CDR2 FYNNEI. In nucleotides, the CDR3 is TGTGCCAGCAGTGGGACTAGCCGTTACAATGAGCAGTTCTTC. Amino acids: CASSGTSRYNEQFF.

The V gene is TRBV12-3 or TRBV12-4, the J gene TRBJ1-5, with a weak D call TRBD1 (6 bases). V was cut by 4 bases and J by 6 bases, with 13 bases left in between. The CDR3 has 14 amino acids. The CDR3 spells CASSSTGPPQPQHF. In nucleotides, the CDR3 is TGTGCCAGCAGTTCCACAGGGCCCCCTCAGCCCCAGCATTTT.

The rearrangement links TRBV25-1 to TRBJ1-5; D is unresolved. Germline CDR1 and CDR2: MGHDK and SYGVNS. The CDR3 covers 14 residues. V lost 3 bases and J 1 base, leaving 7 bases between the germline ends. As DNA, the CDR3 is TGTGCCAGCAGTGAGGCTGGGAGCAATCAGCCCCAGCATTTT. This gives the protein CASSEAGSNQPQHF.

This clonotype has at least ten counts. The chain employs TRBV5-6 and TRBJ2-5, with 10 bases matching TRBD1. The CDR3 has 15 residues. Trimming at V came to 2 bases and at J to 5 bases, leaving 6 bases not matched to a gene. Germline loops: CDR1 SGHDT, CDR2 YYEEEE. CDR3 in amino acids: CASSLPGQGFETQYF. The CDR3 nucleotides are TGTGCCAGCAGCTTACCGGGACAGGGGTTTGAGACCCAGTACTTC.

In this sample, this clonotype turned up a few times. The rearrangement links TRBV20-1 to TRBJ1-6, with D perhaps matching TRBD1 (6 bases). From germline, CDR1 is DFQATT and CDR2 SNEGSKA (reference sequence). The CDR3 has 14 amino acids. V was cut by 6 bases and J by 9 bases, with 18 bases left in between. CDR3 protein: CSATSRTDSSPLHF. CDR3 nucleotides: TGCAGTGCCACATCCAGGACAGATAGTTCACCCCTCCACTTT.

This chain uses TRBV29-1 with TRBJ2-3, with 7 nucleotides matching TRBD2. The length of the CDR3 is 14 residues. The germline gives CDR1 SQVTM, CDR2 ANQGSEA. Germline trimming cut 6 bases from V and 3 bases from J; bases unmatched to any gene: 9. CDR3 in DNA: TGCAGCGTGGGCGGGACTATCGATACAGATACGCAGTATTTT. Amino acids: CSVGGTIDTDTQYF.

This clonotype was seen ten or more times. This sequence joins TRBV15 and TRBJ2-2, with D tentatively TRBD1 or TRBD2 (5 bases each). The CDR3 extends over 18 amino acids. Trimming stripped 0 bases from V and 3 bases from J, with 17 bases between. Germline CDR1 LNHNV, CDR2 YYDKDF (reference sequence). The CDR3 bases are TGTGCCACCAGCAGAGATCCAAGGGGACCAACTTACACCGGGGAGCTGTTTTTT. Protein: CATSRDPRGPTYTGELFF. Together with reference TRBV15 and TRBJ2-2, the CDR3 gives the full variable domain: DAMVIQNPRYQVTQFGKPVTLSCSQTLNHNVMYWYQQKSSQAPKLLFHYYDKDFNNEADTPDNFQSRRPNTSFCFLDIRSPGLGDTAMYLCATSRDPRGPTYTGELFFGEGSRLTVL.

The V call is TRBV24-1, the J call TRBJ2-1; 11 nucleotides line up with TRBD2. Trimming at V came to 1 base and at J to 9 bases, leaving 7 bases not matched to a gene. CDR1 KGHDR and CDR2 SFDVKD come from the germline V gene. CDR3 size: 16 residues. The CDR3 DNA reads TGTGCCACCAGTGATTTCACTAGCGGGAGTTTCGGTGAGCAGTTCTTC. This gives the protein CATSDFTSGSFGEQFF.

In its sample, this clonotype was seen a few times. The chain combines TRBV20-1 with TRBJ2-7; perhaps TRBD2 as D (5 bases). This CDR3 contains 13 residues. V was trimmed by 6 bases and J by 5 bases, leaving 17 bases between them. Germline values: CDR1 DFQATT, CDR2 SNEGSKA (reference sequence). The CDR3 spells CSAQEDKRHEQYF. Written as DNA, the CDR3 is TGCAGTGCCCAGGAGGATAAGCGGCACGAGCAGTACTTC.

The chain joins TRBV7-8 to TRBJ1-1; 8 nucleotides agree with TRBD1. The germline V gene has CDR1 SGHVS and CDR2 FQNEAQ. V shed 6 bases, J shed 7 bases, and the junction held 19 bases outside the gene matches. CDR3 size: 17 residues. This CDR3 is CASSQDRGVLEDNEAFF. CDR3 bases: TGTGCCAGCAGTCAAGACAGGGGTGTTTTGGAGGACAATGAAGCTTTCTTT.

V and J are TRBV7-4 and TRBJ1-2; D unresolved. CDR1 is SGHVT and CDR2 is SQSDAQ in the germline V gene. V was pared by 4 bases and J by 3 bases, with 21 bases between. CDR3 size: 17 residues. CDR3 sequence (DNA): TGTGCCAGCAGCTCAGCAGGTCCCCATTTTCAGGACTATGGCTACACCTTC. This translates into CASSSAGPHFQDYGYTF. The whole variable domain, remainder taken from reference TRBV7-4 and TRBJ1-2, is GAGVSQSPRYKVAKRGRDVALRCDSISGHVTLYWYRQTLGQGSEVLTYSQSDAQRDKSGRPSGRFSAERPERSVSTLKIQRTEQGDSAVYLCASSSAGPHFQDYGYTFGSGTRLTVV.

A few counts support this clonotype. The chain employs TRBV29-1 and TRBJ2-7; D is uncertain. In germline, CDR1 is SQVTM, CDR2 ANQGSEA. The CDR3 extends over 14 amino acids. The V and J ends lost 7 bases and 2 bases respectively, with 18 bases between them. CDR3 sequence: CSGALDGVAYEQYF. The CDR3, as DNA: TGCAGCGGGGCTCTGGACGGAGTCGCCTACGAGCAGTACTTC.

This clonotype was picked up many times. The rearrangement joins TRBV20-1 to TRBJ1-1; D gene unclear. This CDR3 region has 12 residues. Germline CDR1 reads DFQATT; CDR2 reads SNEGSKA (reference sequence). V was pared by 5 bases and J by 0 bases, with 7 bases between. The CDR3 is CSASELNTEAFF. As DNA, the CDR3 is TGCAGTGCTTCGGAGCTGAACACTGAAGCTTTCTTT.

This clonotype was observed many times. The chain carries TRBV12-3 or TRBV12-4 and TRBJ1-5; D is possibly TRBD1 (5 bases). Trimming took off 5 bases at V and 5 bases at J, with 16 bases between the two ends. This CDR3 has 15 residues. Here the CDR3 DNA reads TGTGCCAGCAGTGGGGAGGCGGGAGGGGATCAGCCCCAGCATTTT. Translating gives CASSGEAGGDQPQHF.

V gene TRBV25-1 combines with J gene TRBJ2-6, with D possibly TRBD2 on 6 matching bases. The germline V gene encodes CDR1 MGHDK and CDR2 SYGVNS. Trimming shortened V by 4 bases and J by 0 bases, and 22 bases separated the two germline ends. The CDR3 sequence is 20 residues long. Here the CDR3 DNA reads TGTGCCAGCAGTGGAGTAGGGGCTAGCGTCTATTCCTCTGGGGCCAACGTCCTGACTTTC. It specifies CASSGVGASVYSSGANVLTF. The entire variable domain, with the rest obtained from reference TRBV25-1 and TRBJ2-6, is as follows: EADIYQTPRYLVIGTGKKITLECSQTMGHDKMYWYQQDPGMELHLIHYSYGVNSTEKGDLSSESTVSRIRTEHFPLTLESARPSHTSQYLCASSGVGASVYSSGANVLTFGAGSRLTVL.

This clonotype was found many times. Here the CDR3 DNA reads TGCAGTGCTAGTCGGGGGACTGAAGCTTTCTTT. This encodes CSASRGTEAFF. The rearrangement uses TRBV20-1 and TRBJ1-1; a possible D gene is TRBD1 (5 bases). The germline gives CDR1 DFQATT, CDR2 SNEGSKA (reference sequence). The CDR3 extends over 11 amino acids. V was trimmed by 3 bases and J by 5 bases, leaving 7 bases between them.

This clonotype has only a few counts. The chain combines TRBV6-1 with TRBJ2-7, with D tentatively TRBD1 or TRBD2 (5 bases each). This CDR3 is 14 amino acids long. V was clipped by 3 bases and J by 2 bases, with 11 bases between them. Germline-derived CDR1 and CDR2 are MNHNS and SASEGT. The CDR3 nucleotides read TGTGCCAGCAGTGACGAGGGGCTGGCCTACGAGCAGTACTTC. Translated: CASSDEGLAYEQYF.

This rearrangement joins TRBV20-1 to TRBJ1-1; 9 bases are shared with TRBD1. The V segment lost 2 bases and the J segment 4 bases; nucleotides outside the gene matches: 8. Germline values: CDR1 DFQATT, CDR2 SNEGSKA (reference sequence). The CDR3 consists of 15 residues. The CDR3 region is CSARQDRGYGTEAFF. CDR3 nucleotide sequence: TGCAGTGCTAGACAAGACAGGGGGTATGGCACTGAAGCTTTCTTT.

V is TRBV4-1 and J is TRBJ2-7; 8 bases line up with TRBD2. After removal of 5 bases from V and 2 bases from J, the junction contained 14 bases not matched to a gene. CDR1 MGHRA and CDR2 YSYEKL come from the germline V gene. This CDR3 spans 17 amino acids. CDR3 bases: TGCGCCAGCAGCAGACATCATAACAGCGGGGGCACCTACGAGCAGTACTTC. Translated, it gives CASSRHHNSGGTYEQYF.